Shown below are 15 T cell receptor beta chains from a single sample sequenced in a study of T-cell reconstitution after alpha-beta-depleted transplantation in children. Unique molecular identifiers were used to barcode this TCRbeta library. From the PCR reads, TCRdb called clonotypes with MiXCR, one entry per CDR3 protein. The data contain around 960,000 distinct CDR3 sequences, about 31% of them singletons. The material was PBMCs, mostly from graft donor cells, obtained 360 days after TCRalphabeta/CD19-depleted stem cell transplant. Source of these receptors: a boy under two years old who had a stem cell transplant for SCID, so the T cells may come from the graft donor.

The genes are TRBV7-6 and TRBJ2-1; D may correspond to TRBD1 or TRBD2 (6 bases each). Germline CDR1 and CDR2: SGHVS and FNYEAQ. The CDR3 spans 18 residues. Trimming removed 2 bases at V and 2 bases at J, with 19 bases between. The CDR3 region is CASSLLVQGRIAYNEQFF. The CDR3 DNA reads as TGTGCCAGCAGCTTACTAGTTCAGGGGAGGATAGCCTACAATGAGCAGTTCTTC.

The chain couples TRBV20-1 to TRBJ2-1; TRBD2 aligns across 9 bases. The germline gives CDR1 DFQATT, CDR2 SNEGSKA (reference sequence). This CDR3 has 15 residues. J gave up 7 bases and V 3 bases, and 10 bases lay outside the gene matches. The CDR3 DNA sequence: TGCAGTGCTAGTTTTGCGGGGGGGCCTTGGAATGAGCAGTTCTTC. Protein sequence: CSASFAGGPWNEQFF.

This clonotype was seen many times. The chain carries TRBV6-1 and TRBJ2-5; no reliable D call. Germline V CDR1 and CDR2: MNHNS, SASEGT. CDR3 size: 15 residues. V was pared by 5 bases and J by 2 bases, with 15 bases between. CDR3 coding DNA: TGTGCCAGCAGTCCGGCCCTGAGCAGACAAGAGACCCAGTACTTC. Amino acids: CASSPALSRQETQYF.

CDR3 nucleotides: TGCAGTGCCCTGGTTTTTAGAGATACTAGCGCTGATACGCAGTATTTT. Protein product: CSALVFRDTSADTQYF. The rearrangement joins TRBV20-1 to TRBJ2-3; 7 nucleotides align to TRBD2. Germline values: CDR1 DFQATT, CDR2 SNEGSKA (reference sequence). This CDR3 contains 16 residues. V lost 6 bases, J lost 6 bases, and 18 bases stayed unmatched.

The chain carries TRBV6-1 and TRBJ1-4; 7 nucleotides match TRBD1. The V gene end was trimmed by 6 bases and the J gene end by 4 bases; junction bases not matched to a gene: 8. The CDR3 is made up of 15 amino acids. Germline CDR1 MNHNS, CDR2 SASEGT. CDR3: CASRRQGSDNEKLFF. The CDR3 DNA sequence: TGTGCCAGCAGGCGACAGGGCTCAGATAATGAAAAACTGTTTTTT.

The genes are TRBV18 and TRBJ2-3, with 10 bases identical to TRBD1. The germline V gene has CDR1 KGHSH and CDR2 LQKENI. CDR3 size: 16 residues. V dropped 8 bases and J dropped 5; count of bases not matched to a gene: 13. The CDR3 nucleotides read TGTGCCAGCACCCACCGCGGGACAGGGGCCCTAGATACGCAGTATTTT. Amino acids: CASTHRGTGALDTQYF.

In this sample, this clonotype turned up a few times. The gene calls are TRBV11-1 and TRBJ2-3, with TRBD2 matching 9 bases. The germline V gene has CDR1 SGHAT and CDR2 FQDESV (reference sequence). The V segment lost 3 bases and the J segment 2 bases; nucleotides outside the gene matches: 12. This CDR3 spans 18 amino acids. Written as DNA, the CDR3 is TGTGCCAGCAGCTTCATGGCGGGGGGGCTTAGTCCCACAGATACGCAGTATTTT. It is translated as CASSFMAGGLSPTDTQYF.

This clonotype showed up just a few times. The J gene is TRBJ2-3, the V gene TRBV30, with 10 nucleotides matching TRBD1. CDR1 and CDR2 from the germline V gene are GTSNPN and SVGIG (reference sequence). The CDR3 is made up of 14 amino acids. V was pared by 4 bases and J by 4 bases, with 5 bases of the junction left unmatched. The CDR3, as DNA: TGTGCCTGGAACCCGACAGGGGGCGCAGATACGCAGTATTTT. It translates to CAWNPTGGADTQYF.

This clonotype was detected a few times. The rearrangement links TRBV15 to TRBJ1-1; D remains unclear. Between the trimmed V and J ends, which lost 3 bases and 3 bases, there was a span of 8 bases. The CDR3 loop spans 13 amino acids. From germline, CDR1 is LNHNV and CDR2 YYDKDF (reference sequence). CDR3 region: CATSSRLDTEAFF. The CDR3 nucleotides read TGTGCCACCAGCAGTCGGCTGGACACTGAAGCTTTCTTT.

This clonotype was seen only a few times. J is TRBJ2-3 and V is TRBV7-2; tentative D call: TRBD2 (6 bases). The germline V and J ends were trimmed by 6 bases and 3 bases, with 16 bases remaining between them. Looked up from germline, CDR1 is SGHTA and CDR2 is FQGNSA. CDR3 length: 15 amino acids. CDR3 coding DNA: TGTGCCAGCAGGCGTCCGGGACTCGCGACAGATACGCAGTATTTT. This encodes CASRRPGLATDTQYF.

This clonotype was picked up a small number of times. This chain uses TRBV12-3 or TRBV12-4 with TRBJ2-1; tentatively, D is TRBD1 (8 bases). This CDR3 has 15 amino acids. The V end was cut by 4 bases, the J end by 6 bases, with 16 bases between. For the CDR3, the DNA is TGTGCCAGCAGTTGGCCCGGGGGGACAGGCAATGAGCAGTTCTTC. As protein: CASSWPGGTGNEQFF.

The chain couples TRBV4-2 to TRBJ1-2; D perhaps matches TRBD1 (6 bases). Germline V gene data show CDR1 as LGHNA and CDR2 as YNFKEQ. CDR3 size: 17 residues. V was clipped by 0 bases and J by 5 bases, with 19 bases between them. Written as DNA, the CDR3 is TGTGCCAGCAGCCAAGAGGGGAGGTCAGGGGAGAGGTATGGCTACACCTTC. It specifies CASSQEGRSGERYGYTF.

The rearrangement links TRBV5-6 to TRBJ1-5; 7 bases align to TRBD1. The germline V gene encodes CDR1 SGHDT and CDR2 YYEEEE. J gave up 4 bases and V 5 bases, and 6 bases lay outside the gene matches. CDR3 length: 14 residues. The CDR3 protein is CASSRTGWNQPQHF. CDR3 bases: TGTGCCAGCAGTCGGACAGGTTGGAATCAGCCCCAGCATTTT. The variable domain in full, completed from reference TRBV5-6 and TRBJ1-5, reads DAGVTQSPTHLIKTRGQQVTLRCSPKSGHDTVSWYQQALGQGPQFIFQYYEEEERQRGNFPDRFSGHQFPNYSSELNVNALLLGDSALYLCASSRTGWNQPQHFGDGTRLSIL.

This clonotype came up a few times. The V gene is TRBV3-1, the J gene TRBJ2-2; D is perhaps TRBD1 (8 bases). V was cut by 0 bases and J by 5 bases, with 16 bases left in between. The CDR3 has 17 residues. The germline gives CDR1 LGHDT, CDR2 YNNKEL (reference sequence). The CDR3 bases are TGTGCCAGCAGCCAAGAACGGACAGGGAGGGGTACCGGGGAGCTGTTTTTT. This translates into CASSQERTGRGTGELFF.

A few counts support this clonotype. The chain has TRBV4-2 and TRBJ1-6, with 7 bases identical to TRBD1. Germline CDR1 and CDR2: LGHNA and YNFKEQ. The trim removed 0 bases at V and 7 bases at J, leaving 6 bases unmatched. This CDR3 contains 16 residues. CDR3 region: CASSQEPGQLNSPLHF. As DNA, the CDR3 is TGTGCCAGCAGCCAAGAACCGGGACAGTTGAATTCACCCCTCCACTTT.